The T cell receptor (beta chain) described here comes from a study of blood T cell repertoires in COVID-19. About the research overall: In each case, the material was cDNA or gDNA derived from T cells, B-cell-depleted T cells, or PBMCs.

The ends lost 9 bases at V and 10 bases at J; junction bases unmatched: 12. There are 14 residues in the CDR3. Germline-derived CDR1 and CDR2 are LNHDA and SQIVND (reference sequence). Under the authors' procedure: Reference gene primer amplification gave estimated nucleated cell counts. Sequencing used immunoSEQ multiplex PCR; TCRdb keeps in-frame clones, though not all of them. For V, J and clone size, that table is used; D and trimming come from the DNA. The top ten hold 2% to 3% of the sample, which has 130,000 to 150,000 clones, approximately 84% seen once. Sequences were obtained from peripheral blood. V and J are TRBV19 and TRBJ2-1; TRBD2 matches 10 bases. The sequence was collected from a human donor with acute or convalescent COVID-19. The donor label of this sample is uncertain. CDR3 sequence: CASAQRGGLREQFF. CDR3 coding DNA: TGTGCCAGCGCACAGCGGGGGGGCCTTCGGGAGCAGTTCTTC.